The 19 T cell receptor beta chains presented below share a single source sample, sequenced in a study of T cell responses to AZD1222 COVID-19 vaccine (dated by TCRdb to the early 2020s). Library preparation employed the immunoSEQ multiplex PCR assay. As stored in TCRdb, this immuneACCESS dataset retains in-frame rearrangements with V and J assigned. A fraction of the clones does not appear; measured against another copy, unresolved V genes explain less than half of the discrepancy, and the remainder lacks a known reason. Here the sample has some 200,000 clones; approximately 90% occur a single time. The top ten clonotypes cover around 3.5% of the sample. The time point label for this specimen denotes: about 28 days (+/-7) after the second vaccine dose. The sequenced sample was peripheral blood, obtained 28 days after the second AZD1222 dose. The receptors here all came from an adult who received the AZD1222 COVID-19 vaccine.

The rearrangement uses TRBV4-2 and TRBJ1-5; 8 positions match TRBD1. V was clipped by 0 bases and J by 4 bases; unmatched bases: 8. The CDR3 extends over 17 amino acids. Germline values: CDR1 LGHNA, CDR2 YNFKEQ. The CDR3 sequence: CASSQDPGTGQNQPQHF. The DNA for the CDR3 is TGTGCCAGCAGCCAAGACCCCGGGACAGGCCAAAATCAGCCCCAGCATTTT.

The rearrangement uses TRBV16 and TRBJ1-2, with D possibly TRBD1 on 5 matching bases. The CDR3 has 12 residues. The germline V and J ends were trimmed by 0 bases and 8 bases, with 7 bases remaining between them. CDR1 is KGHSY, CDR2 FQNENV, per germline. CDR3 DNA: TGTGCCAGCAGCCAATCGGGGCAAGGCTACACCTTC. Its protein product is CASSQSGQGYTF.

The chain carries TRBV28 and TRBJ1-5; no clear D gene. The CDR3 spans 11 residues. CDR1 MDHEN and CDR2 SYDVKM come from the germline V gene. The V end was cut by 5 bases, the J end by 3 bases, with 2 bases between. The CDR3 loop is CASSHNQPQHF. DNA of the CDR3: TGTGCCAGCAGTCACAATCAGCCCCAGCATTTT.

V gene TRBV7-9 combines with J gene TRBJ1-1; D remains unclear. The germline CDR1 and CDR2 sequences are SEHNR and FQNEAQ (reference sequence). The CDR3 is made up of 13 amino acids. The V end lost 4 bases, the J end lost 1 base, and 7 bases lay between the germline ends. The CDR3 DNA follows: TGTGCCAGCAGCTCAACAGAGAACACTGAAGCTTTCTTT. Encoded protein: CASSSTENTEAFF. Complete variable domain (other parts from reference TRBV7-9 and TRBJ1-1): DTGVSQNPRHKITKRGQNVTFRCDPISEHNRLYWYRQTLGQGPEFLTYFQNEAQLEKSRLLSDRFSAERPKGSFSTLEIQRTEQGDSAMYLCASSSTENTEAFFGQGTRLTVV.

This CDR3 reads CASSRAVENIQYF. DNA of the CDR3: TGTGCCAGCAGTAGGGCCGTAGAAAACATTCAGTACTTC. The chain links TRBV3-1 (or the pseudogene TRBV3-2) to TRBJ2-4; no definite D call. Germline lookup yields CDR1 LGHDT and CDR2 YNNKEL (reference sequence). Trimming took off 6 bases at V and 5 bases at J, with 11 bases between the two ends. CDR3 size: 13 residues.

CDR3 DNA sequence: TGCAGTGCTAGAGAAACCTACGAGCAGTACTTC. Amino acids: CSARETYEQYF. The chain couples TRBV20-1 to TRBJ2-7; D not certain. CDR1 is DFQATT, CDR2 SNEGSKA, per germline (reference sequence). Trimming removed 0 bases from V and 2 bases from J, with 2 bases in between. The CDR3 has 11 residues.

This CDR3 reads CAINGQGAGGYTF. The CDR3, as DNA: TGTGCCATCAACGGACAGGGGGCGGGAGGCTACACCTTC. The V call is TRBV10-3, the J call TRBJ1-2, with 11 nucleotides matching TRBD1. From germline, CDR1 is ENHRY and CDR2 SYGVKD. CDR3 length: 13 residues. The ends lost 7 bases at V and 8 bases at J; junction bases unmatched: 6.

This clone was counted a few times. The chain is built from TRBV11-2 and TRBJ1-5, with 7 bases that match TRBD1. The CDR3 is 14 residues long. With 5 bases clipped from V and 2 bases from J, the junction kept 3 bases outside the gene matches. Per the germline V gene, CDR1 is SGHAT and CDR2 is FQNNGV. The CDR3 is CASSIDRGNQPQHF. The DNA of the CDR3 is TGTGCCAGCAGCATTGACAGGGGCAATCAGCCCCAGCATTTT.

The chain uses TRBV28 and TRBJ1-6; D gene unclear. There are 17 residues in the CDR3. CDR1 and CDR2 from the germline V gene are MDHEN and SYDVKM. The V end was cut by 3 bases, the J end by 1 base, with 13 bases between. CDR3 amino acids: CASSFLGKRSYNSPLHF. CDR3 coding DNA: TGTGCCAGCAGTTTCTTAGGGAAAAGGTCCTATAATTCACCCCTCCACTTT.

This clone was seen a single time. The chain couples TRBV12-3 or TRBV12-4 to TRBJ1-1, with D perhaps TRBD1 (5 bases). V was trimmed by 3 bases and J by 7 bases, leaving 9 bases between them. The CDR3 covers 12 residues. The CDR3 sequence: CASSFSQGEAFF. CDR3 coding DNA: TGTGCCAGCAGTTTTAGTCAGGGTGAAGCTTTCTTT.

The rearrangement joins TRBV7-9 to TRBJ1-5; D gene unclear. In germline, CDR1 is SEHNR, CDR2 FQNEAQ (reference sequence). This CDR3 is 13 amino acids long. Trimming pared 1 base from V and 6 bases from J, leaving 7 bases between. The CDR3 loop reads CASSLGEGQPQHF. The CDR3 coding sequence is TGTGCCAGCAGCTTAGGAGAGGGTCAGCCCCAGCATTTT.

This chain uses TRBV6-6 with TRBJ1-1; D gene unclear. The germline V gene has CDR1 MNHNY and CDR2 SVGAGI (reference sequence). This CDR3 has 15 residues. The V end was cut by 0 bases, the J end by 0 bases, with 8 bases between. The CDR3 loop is CASSYSRDMNTEAFF. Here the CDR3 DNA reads TGTGCCAGCAGTTACTCTAGAGATATGAACACTGAAGCTTTCTTT.

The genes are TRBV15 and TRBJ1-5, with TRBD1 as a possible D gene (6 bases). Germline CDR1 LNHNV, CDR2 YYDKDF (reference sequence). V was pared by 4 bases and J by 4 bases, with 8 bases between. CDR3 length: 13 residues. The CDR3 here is CATSIGGNQPQHF. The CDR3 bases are TGTGCCACCAGCATAGGGGGGAATCAGCCCCAGCATTTT.

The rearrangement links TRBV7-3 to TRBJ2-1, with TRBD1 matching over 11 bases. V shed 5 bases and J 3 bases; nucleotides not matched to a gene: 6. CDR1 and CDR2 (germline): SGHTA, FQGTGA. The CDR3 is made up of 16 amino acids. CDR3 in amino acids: CASSPTGQGGYNEQFF. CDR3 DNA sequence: TGTGCCAGCAGCCCGACGGGACAGGGGGGCTACAATGAGCAGTTCTTC.

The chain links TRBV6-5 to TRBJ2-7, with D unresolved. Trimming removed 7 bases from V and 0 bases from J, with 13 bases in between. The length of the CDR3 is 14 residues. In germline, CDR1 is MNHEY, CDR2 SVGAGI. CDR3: CASKTDSSSYEQYF. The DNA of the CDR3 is TGTGCCAGCAAAACAGATAGTAGCTCCTACGAGCAGTACTTC.

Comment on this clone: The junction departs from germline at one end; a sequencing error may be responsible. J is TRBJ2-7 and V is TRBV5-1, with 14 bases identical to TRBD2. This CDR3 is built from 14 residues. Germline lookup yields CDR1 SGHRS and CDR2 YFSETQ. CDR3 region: CANIIGTSGGLRCF. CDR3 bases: TGCGCCAACATAATCGGGACTAGCGGGGGTCTACGCTGCTTC.

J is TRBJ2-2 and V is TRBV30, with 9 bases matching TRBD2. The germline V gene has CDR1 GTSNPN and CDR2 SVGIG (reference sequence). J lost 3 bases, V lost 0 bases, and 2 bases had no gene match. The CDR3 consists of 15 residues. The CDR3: CAWSVLAGYTGELFF. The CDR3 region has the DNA TGTGCCTGGAGTGTACTAGCGGGCTACACCGGGGAGCTGTTTTTT.

CDR3 nucleotide sequence: TGTGCCAGCAGCTTGAGGGGGAACACCGGGGAGCTGTTTTTT. This sequence encodes CASSLRGNTGELFF. V usage is TRBV11-3 and J usage is TRBJ2-2, with D possibly called TRBD1 or TRBD2 (5 bases each). Germline V gene data show CDR1 as SGHNT and CDR2 as YENEEA. V was shortened by 3 bases and J by 1 base, with 6 bases between the two germline ends. The CDR3 is 14 residues long.

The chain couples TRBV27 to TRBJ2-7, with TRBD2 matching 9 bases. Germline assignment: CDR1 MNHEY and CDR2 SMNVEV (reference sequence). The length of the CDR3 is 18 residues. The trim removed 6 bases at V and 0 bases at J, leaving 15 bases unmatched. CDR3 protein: CASSLGAGGGFSSYEQYF. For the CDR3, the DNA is TGTGCCAGCAGCCTGGGGGCGGGAGGGGGTTTTAGCTCCTACGAGCAGTACTTC.